The text below deals with one TCR beta chain. Its antigen is not known. TCRdb re-called the 5' RACE reads, yielding one record per CDR3 amino acid sequence without DNA. The data include about 300,000 distinct CDR3 sequences; the top ten clones carry around 4.2%. The sample originates from a study of T cells expressing NK-cell markers. Study overall: Seropositivity for HCMV was found in seven of the eight sequenced donors, with one seronegative. Study-level points and caveats: Similarly, these clonotypes led the CD3+CD56-NKG2C+ fraction as well in a few donors.

Per the germline V gene, CDR1 is DFQATT and CDR2 is SNEGSKA (reference sequence). The CDR3 spans 15 residues. The clonotype comes from a woman between 18 and 75 years old in good health. Material: blood T cells: a sorted CD56 or NKG2C T cell subset, CD4+ or CD8+ T cells, or bulk PBMC T cells (not recorded which). The V call is TRBV20-1, the J call TRBJ2-2; TCRdb's D gene call, TRBD1, goes unchecked for lack of DNA. This chain's CDR3 is CSAARTGGWTGELFF.